This T cell receptor (beta chain) was sequenced during a study of T cell responses to AZD1222 COVID-19 vaccine. Regarding the study as a whole: Mostly white British, mostly female donors; authors suggested clonal diversity may be underestimated. At study baseline, merely more than 5 AZD1222 recipients were seropositive.

This clone showed up just once. The target antigen is unknown. The method was immunoSEQ multiplex PCR; TCRdb's version includes in-frame clones alone and lacks a portion of them. The profile shows about 150,000 clones, over 80% of them singletons. The V gene lost 1 base and the J gene lost 1 base, with 10 bases spanning the gap. This CDR3 spans 15 amino acids. Per germline, CDR1 SGHNT and CDR2 YENEEA. The material was peripheral blood, obtained 28 days after the second AZD1222 dose. This chain uses TRBV11-3 with TRBJ1-1; D not certain. The sequence derives from an adult who received the AZD1222 COVID-19 vaccine. Here the CDR3 DNA reads TGTGCCAGCAGCTTAGTTCGGGGAGCGAACACTGAAGCTTTCTTT. It is translated as CASSLVRGANTEAFF.